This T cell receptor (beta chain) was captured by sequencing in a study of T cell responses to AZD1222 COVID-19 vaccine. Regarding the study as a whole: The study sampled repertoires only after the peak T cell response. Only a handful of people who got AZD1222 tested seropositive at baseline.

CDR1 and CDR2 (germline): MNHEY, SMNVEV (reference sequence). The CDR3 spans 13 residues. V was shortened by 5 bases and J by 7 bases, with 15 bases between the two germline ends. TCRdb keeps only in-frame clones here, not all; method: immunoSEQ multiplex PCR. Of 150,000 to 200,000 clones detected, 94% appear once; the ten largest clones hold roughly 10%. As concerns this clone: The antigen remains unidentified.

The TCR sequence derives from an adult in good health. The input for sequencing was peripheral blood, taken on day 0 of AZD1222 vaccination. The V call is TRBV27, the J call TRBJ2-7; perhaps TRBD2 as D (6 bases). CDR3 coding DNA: TGTGCCAGCAGTCTCGGGGCGGGGAAAGAGCAGTACTTC. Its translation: CASSLGAGKEQYF.